The clone carrying this T cell receptor beta chain occurred many times. This sample was included in a study of blood T cell repertoires in COVID-19. Whole-study context: T cells, B-cell-depleted T cells, or PBMCs provided the cDNA or gDNA that served as material.

Those enrolled, adults aged 18 to 89 years, came from about 24 US areas. Data came from immunoSEQ multiplex PCR; TCRdb stores just in-frame clones and leaves some out. The repertoire holds under 200,000 clones, around 82% seen once, with about 5% in the top ten. Sequenced material: PBMCs or T cells enriched from blood (not recorded which). This receptor was obtained from an older woman with acute COVID-19.

The CDR3 coding sequence is TGCGCCAGCAGCCAAGGTACAGGGTCGAGCACAGATACGCAGTATTTT. Encoded protein: CASSQGTGSSTDTQYF. The genes are TRBV4-3 and TRBJ2-3; TRBD1 might be the D (6 bases). V shed 1 base and J shed 0 bases, with 11 bases lying between them. Germline-derived CDR1 and CDR2 are LGHNA and YSLEER. This CDR3 has 16 residues.